The rows below give T cell receptor beta chains drawn from one sample of a study of shared clonotypes between healthy human individuals. Data came from immunoSEQ multiplex PCR; TCRdb stores just in-frame clones and leaves some out. The sample has 2 million to 2.5 million clones, nearly 97% seen once; the top ten hold 0.1% to 0.15%. Sequencing input: naive CD4+ T cells sorted from blood. The receptors here all came from a man aged 18 to 30 in good health. Both conserved end residues are part of each CDR3. The D gene is left open where the match is weak. Rows give clone size only sometimes, using once, few, many, or a class for an expanded clone.

j_gene	abundance	d_gene	v_gene	CDR3aa	CDR3nt
TRBJ1-5	NA	NA	TRBV23-1	CASSQGARGNQPQHF	TGCGCCAGCAGTCAAGGGGCGCGGGGCAATCAGCCCCAGCATTTT
TRBJ2-2	NA	NA	TRBV5-1	CASSLATGADTGELFF	TGCGCCAGCAGCTTGGCCACGGGGGCGGACACCGGGGAGCTGTTTTTT
TRBJ2-5	NA	NA	TRBV7-7	CASSLPGFQETQYF	TGTGCTAGCAGCTTACCGGGGTTCCAGGAGACCCAGTACTTC
TRBJ2-3	NA	NA	TRBV7-6	CASSLVIGGTDTQYF	TGTGCCAGCAGCTTGGTGATCGGTGGCACAGATACGCAGTATTTT
TRBJ1-2	NA	NA	TRBV2	CASSEGPGGFGYTF	TGTGCCAGCAGTGAGGGACCGGGAGGATTTGGCTACACCTTC
TRBJ2-7	NA	NA	TRBV30	CAWISAYEQYF	TGTGCCTGGATTTCGGCCTACGAGCAGTACTTC
TRBJ2-1	once	TRBD2	TRBV9	CASSVRTSGGWNEQFF	TGTGCCAGCAGCGTACGCACTAGCGGGGGGTGGAATGAGCAGTTCTTC
TRBJ2-3	NA	NA	TRBV7-8	CASSLARAHTDTQYF	TGTGCCAGCAGCTTGGCCAGGGCGCACACAGATACGCAGTATTTT
TRBJ2-7	NA	TRBD1	TRBV5-1	CASSLSPPGQGAFYEQYF	TGCGCCAGCAGCCTATCACCACCGGGACAGGGGGCTTTTTACGAGCAGTACTTC
TRBJ2-1	NA	TRBD1	TRBV11-2	CASRSKQGLSEEQFF	TGTGCCAGCAGATCGAAACAGGGGCTGAGTGAGGAGCAGTTCTTC
TRBJ1-1	NA	NA	TRBV14	CASSSGLNTEAFF	TGTGCCAGCAGCTCAGGGCTGAACACTGAAGCTTTCTTT
TRBJ1-2	NA	NA	TRBV10-3	CAITEGGNYGYTF	TGTGCCATCACTGAAGGGGGAAACTATGGCTACACCTTC
TRBJ2-1	NA	NA	TRBV5-1	CASSSPLRGVYNEQFF	TGCGCCAGCAGCTCGCCTCTCCGCGGAGTCTACAATGAGCAGTTCTTC
TRBJ1-2	NA	NA	TRBV7-2	CASSSTGATIHGYTF	TGTGCCAGCAGCTCCACAGGAGCGACAATTCACGGCTACACCTTC
TRBJ1-1	once	NA	TRBV7-8	CASSQQVRATEAFF	TGTGCCAGCAGCCAACAGGTTCGCGCGACTGAAGCTTTCTTT
TRBJ2-3	NA	TRBD2	TRBV5-1	CASIASGSPDTQYF	TGCGCCAGCATTGCTAGCGGGAGCCCAGATACGCAGTATTTT
TRBJ2-3	NA	TRBD1	TRBV11-1	CASSYRTGGSTDTQYF	TGTGCCAGCAGCTACAGGACAGGGGGTAGCACAGATACGCAGTATTTT
TRBJ2-7	NA	TRBD2	TRBV14	CASSRLAGSLNEQYF	TGTGCCAGCAGCCGACTAGCGGGAAGTCTAAACGAGCAGTACTTC
TRBJ1-4	NA	NA	TRBV4-1	CASSHRDGNEKLFF	TGCGCCAGCAGCCACCGGGACGGTAATGAAAAACTGTTTTTT
TRBJ1-2	NA	TRBD1	TRBV5-1	CASSFGTGDGGYTF	TGCGCCAGCAGCTTTGGGACAGGGGACGGCGGCTACACCTTC
TRBJ1-2	NA	TRBD1	TRBV27	CASSRQGTFYGYTF	TGTGCCAGCAGTCGACAGGGAACTTTCTATGGCTACACCTTC